This note documents a single T cell receptor (beta chain) sequence. What antigen it recognizes has not been identified. Qualities for individual bases were not recorded, and no much larger clone is one base off. Libraries were constructed by PCR. Sequenced on an Illumina HiSeq 2500. Unique molecular identifiers were incorporated into TCR beta cDNA libraries to reduce PCR and sequencing biases. Roughly 500,000 cDNA molecules were obtained for every 1 to 10 million input T cells, so each molecule roughly corresponded to one T cell. Patient libraries were prepared and sequenced with the same protocol used for the earlier healthy control dataset. Samples belonging to the same batch were prepared together, multiplexed and sequenced on a shared HiSeq lane. Under the source paper's analysis protocol: MIGEC was used to process the raw barcoded reads, and molecular identifier groups with only a single read were discarded before consensus assembly and CDR3 extraction. VDJtools was used for post-analysis of the clonotype tables, and diversity was normalized by down-sampling every dataset to the size of the smallest sample. Repertoire overlap clustering matched CDR3 amino acid but not nucleotide sequences to correct batch-related cross-sample contamination. TCRdb trimmed public reads at Q25 via fastp, called clones via MiXCR and kept in-frame beta chains. One record per CDR3 amino acid sequence lists the most common genes and DNA. The V and J calls and clone size are TCRdb's, not the authors'. The sample table contains 500,000 to 600,000 distinct CDR3 sequences; only one count was recorded for roughly 40% of them. Approximately 1.7% of the sample is taken by the ten largest.

This sample was included in a study of post-analysis software for immune sequencing data (dated by TCRdb to 2015 to 2017). Broadly, across the study: Relapsing-remitting, secondary progressive and progressive-relapsing multiple sclerosis were recorded as disease courses, and subtype annotation was lacking for some patients. A subset of samples was prepared in parallel using single-end sample barcoding, then pooled and co-amplified after Illumina adapter ligation. The patient repertoires were compared against 11 previously published healthy control repertoires obtained from donors aged 6 to 25 years. The paper's findings and limits, for the study overall: The multiple sclerosis patient group was slightly younger than the control group. Significantly higher frequencies in patients than in controls were found for roughly 5 TRBV segments, including TRBV5-6, TRBV5-1 and TRBV20-1. Normalized Chao1 diversity was significantly lower in multiple sclerosis patients than controls, suggesting substantial peripheral T-cell clonal expansion. Strong co-clustering of samples prepared in the same batch was shown by direct clustering with F measure, prompting a batch-effect correction.

CDR1 and CDR2, per the germline V gene, are MGHRA and YSYEKL. Counted from cysteine to phenylalanine, this CDR3 has 13 amino acids. Solely the CDR3 DNA is kept, with 39 bases framed from the first base. Deletion took 4 bases off V and 8 bases off J, with a span of 15 bases between the germline ends. To demonstrate the VDJtools post-analysis software, TCR beta repertoires were profiled from the peripheral blood of about 13 young patients with multiple sclerosis. The multiple sclerosis patients were children and adolescents ranging in age from 6 to 15 years. In this chain, TRBV4-1 is recombined with TRBJ2-7; tentative D gene TRBD1, with 6 bases matching. This TCR came from a girl between 5 and 17 years old with multiple sclerosis. Sequenced material: blood. The CDR3 corresponds to CASSPYLQGQQYF. The nucleotides read TGCGCCAGCAGCCCATACTTACAGGGTCAGCAGTACTTC.